These 3 T cell receptor beta chains were all obtained from the same sample, sequenced in a study of T cells in Graves' hyperthyroidism and ophthalmopathy. Amplified TCR beta CDR3 regions came from RNA transcripts. TCR CDR3 regions were first amplified by RT-PCR with HTBI primers. TCRdb re-analysed the multiplex PCR reads in MiXCR, keeping a single row per CDR3 protein. Among more than 300,000 distinct CDR3 sequences listed, about 18% were seen once. Sequenced input: blood. These receptors were collected from a woman in her twenties or thirties with Graves' hyperthyroidism that later progressed to Graves' ophthalmopathy.

Worth noting for this clonotype: This may be a read error: a much more frequent sequence differs by one nucleotide. The chain carries TRBV6-2 or TRBV6-3 and TRBJ1-2; 7 bases align to TRBD1. Germline V lookup: CDR1 MNHEY, CDR2 SVGEGT. The CDR3 spans 13 residues. CDR3 loop: CASRGTEHYGHTF. DNA for the CDR3: TGTGCCAGCAGAGGGACAGAGCACTATGGCCACACCTTC.

The V and J genes are TRBV6-1 and TRBJ1-2, with D perhaps TRBD1 (6 bases). This CDR3 region has 16 residues. The V gene lost 8 bases and the J gene lost 0 bases, with 19 bases spanning the gap. Germline CDR1 MNHNS, CDR2 SASEGT. The CDR3 bases are TGTGCCAGCGGGAGACGGGACACCGCTGCTAACTATGGCTACACCTTC. Its protein is CASGRRDTAANYGYTF.

This clonotype showed up many times. V is TRBV20-1 and J is TRBJ2-1; 7 bases map to TRBD2. There are 14 residues in the CDR3. Germline assignment: CDR1 DFQATT and CDR2 SNEGSKA (reference sequence). With V trimmed by 4 bases and J by 3 bases, 6 bases remained unmatched. Written as DNA, the CDR3 is TGCAGTGCTATGGTTGGGGGGGACTACAATGAGCAGTTCTTC. This gives the protein CSAMVGGDYNEQFF.